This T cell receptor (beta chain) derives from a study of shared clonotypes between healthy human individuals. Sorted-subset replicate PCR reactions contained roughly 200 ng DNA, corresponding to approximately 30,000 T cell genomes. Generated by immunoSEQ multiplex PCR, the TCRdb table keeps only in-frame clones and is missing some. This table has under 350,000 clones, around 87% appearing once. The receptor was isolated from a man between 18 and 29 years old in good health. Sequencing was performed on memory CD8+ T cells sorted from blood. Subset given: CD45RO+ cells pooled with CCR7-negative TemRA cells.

CDR3: CASSPSSYEQYF. The CDR3 DNA follows: TGTGCCAGCAGTCCCAGCTCCTACGAGCAGTACTTC. The chain combines TRBV28 with TRBJ2-7; the D is unclear. Trimming took 5 bases from V and 0 from J, leaving 5 bases between them. CDR3 length: 12 residues. Germline V CDR1 and CDR2: MDHEN, SYDVKM.